The TCR beta chain under discussion was sequenced for a study of shared clonotypes between healthy human individuals (dated by TCRdb to between 2020 and 2021). About the study as a whole: The cohort included three men and a couple of women between 18 and 49 years of age. To estimate repertoire size and how much clonotype sharing occurs between individuals, the study deeply sequenced the blood TCR repertoires of several healthy adults. To increase sequencing depth and limit assay-specific biases, different laboratories used diverse techniques to prepare libraries and sequence TCR repertoires. Leukapheresis yielded between about 0.8 and 8.9 billion PBMCs per donor. For each donor, CD4 naive and CD4 memory were each run on three plates, CD8 naive on two plates, and CD8 memory on one plate.

The full study reports these points: Rarefaction of sorted-subset datasets indicated incomplete sequencing despite the large sequencing depth. Pairwise subsampling indicated that sequencing depth was expected to affect the degree of clonotype sharing among donors. Because the study included a small number of donors, the genetic and exposure-history diversity represented was limited. Sampling was limited to blood, and TCR repertoires in tissue likely differ from TCR repertoires in blood. Naive subsets generally had larger estimated clonotype richness than memory subsets did. Clonotypes shared by all four sorted-subset donors showed higher generation probabilities than non-shared clonotypes. When several donors were compared, the shared fraction of clonotypes was about 5.5% for naive CD4, less than 4% for naive CD8, 2.3% for memory CD4, and 0.4% for memory CD8.

As to this clone: Its antigen specificity is not known. No much larger clonotype is one base removed from it; base qualities were not supplied.

Per the germline V gene, SGHAT is the CDR1 and FQNNGV is the CDR2. Taken from cysteine to phenylalanine, the CDR3 has 15 residues. Only CDR3 DNA remains: 45 bases, in frame from the first base. Unmatched junction bases come to 5, with V trimmed by 4 bases and J by 7 bases. The donors were healthy, HIV-negative adults with no recently reported acute infections or vaccinations. All donors were Caucasian adults living in Nashville, Tennessee, USA. CD4+ T cells were enriched through magnetic negative selection, after which naive cells were positively selected on CD45RA and the remaining negative fraction served as the memory subset. Blood was collected by leukapheresis, and PBMCs were isolated by Ficoll-Histopaque density gradient centrifugation and then cryopreserved in liquid nitrogen vapor phase. Analytical flow cytometry was used to check the purity and quantity of every magnetically sorted T cell population. Genomic DNA was isolated from each sorted fraction and quantified by UV absorbance on a Nanodrop 2000c.

Using the deep immunoSEQ assay, TCR CDR3 regions were amplified from genomic DNA by multiplex PCR. Genomic DNA extracted from each cell subset was distributed evenly over all wells of several immunoSEQ 96-well plates, and each plate served as one replicate. For sorted subsets, 150 to 200 ng genomic DNA, equal to 30,000 to 35,000 T cell genomes, was loaded into each replicate PCR. Purified libraries were measured with a Qubit 3.0 fluorometer, size-checked on a Bioanalyzer 2100, and measured again with the KAPA Library Quantification kit. Every immunoSEQ 96-well plate was sequenced on a separate single-read 150-cycle Illumina NextSeq 550 flow cell. From the authors' description of their analysis: Because only junctional sequences without quality scores were contained in the immunoSEQ output, filtering matching that applied to full-length reads could not be performed. Sequences were annotated with PyIR, a Python wrapper for IgBLAST v1.9, and V/J genes and CDR3 were assigned using IMGT germline references. Reads were filtered out if the reads had weak V/J assignments (E-value above 1e-6), no CDR3, stop codons, out-of-frame junctions, or ambiguous translated residues. A V3J clonotype was defined by an identical inferred V gene, J gene, and CDR3 amino acid sequence. The percentage overlap between two repertoires was calculated by dividing the number of shared unique clonotypes by the size of the smaller repertoire. Three approaches were used to assess repertoire richness: RTK rarefaction, the Chao1 estimator, and Recon v2.1 estimates of unobserved clonotypes. OLGA was used to compute generation probabilities for all TCRbeta clonotypes that the gDNA method yielded from a few donors. TCRdb obtained this table from immuneACCESS and retained in-frame rearrangements with V and J assigned. These tables miss some clones; where compared with another copy, unresolved V genes account for less than half of the shortfall, and the remainder is unexplained. From that table come the V and J calls and clone size; the DNA was used to work out D and trimming. The sample table shows more than 1.2 million clones, and less than 99% are seen once. Of the sample, around 0.33% is held by the ten largest clones.

The V gene is TRBV11-2 and the J gene is TRBJ2-2; 11 central nucleotides agree with TRBD2. This clonotype was obtained from a man under 40 in good health. The sequenced sample was naive CD4+ T cells sorted from blood. Explained via the paper, the cell subset or site label denotes: CD45RA+ positively selected. The CDR3 region has the sequence CASSSTSGKFGELFF. DNA sequence: TGTGCCAGCAGCTCGACTAGCGGGAAGTTCGGGGAGCTGTTTTTT.